This paragraph reports one T cell receptor beta chain. The source of the sample is a study of CD8+ T cells in alopecia areata. cDNA serving as the sequencing template came from extracted, reverse transcribed RNA. Produced via immunoSEQ multiplex PCR; TCRdb's table is partial and in-frame only. The sample lists around 110,000 clones, 50% to 75% occurring once. The V and J ends lost 5 bases and 4 bases, in that order; junction bases with no gene match: 16. Germline V lookup: CDR1 SGDLS, CDR2 YYNGEE. The CDR3 spans 19 residues. This sample's treatment: oral pan-JAK inhibitor, 5-10 mg twice daily. The chain has TRBV9 and TRBJ2-2; 11 bases are a match to TRBD2. The source material was CD8+ T cells sorted from blood, sampled at week 24, from a patient treated with tofacitinib. This sequence originates from a human donor with alopecia areata. CDR3 nucleotide sequence: TGTGCCAGCAGTCCTTCGGTGGTAGCGGGGGGGCCAGTCACCGGGGAGCTGTTTTTT. Translation gives CASSPSVVAGGPVTGELFF.